Following are 10 T cell receptor beta chains from one sample sequenced in a study of CD8 T cells in ankylosing spondylitis. TCRdb used MiXCR to reprocess the 5' RACE reads, holding one entry per CDR3 protein. The sample lists approximately 140,000 distinct CDR3 sequences, around 43% seen once, with over 12% in the top ten. The sequencing input was synovial fluid, either unsorted or a sorted T cell fraction (not recorded which). Source of these receptors: a male donor with ankylosing spondylitis.

This chain connects TRBV28 to TRBJ2-3; D may be TRBD1 (6 bases). The CDR3 has 14 amino acids. V was pared by 3 bases and J by 5 bases, with 12 bases between. In germline, CDR1 is MDHEN, CDR2 SYDVKM. CDR3 loop: CASSFRGAEDTQYF. In DNA, the CDR3 is TGTGCCAGCAGTTTCAGGGGAGCAGAAGATACGCAGTATTTT.

The chain recombines TRBV15 with TRBJ2-7; the D is unclear. This CDR3 contains 14 residues. The germline gives CDR1 LNHNV, CDR2 YYDKDF (reference sequence). Trimming took off 5 bases at V and 1 base at J, with 12 bases between the two ends. The chain's CDR3 is CATSEDKHSYEQYF. CDR3 coding DNA: TGTGCCACCAGCGAAGACAAGCATTCCTACGAGCAGTACTTC.

This clonotype was detected many times. The rearrangement uses TRBV2 and TRBJ2-3, with a tentative D call TRBD2 (5 bases). CDR1 is SNHLY and CDR2 is FYNNEI in the germline V gene. This CDR3 is 16 amino acids long. The V and J ends lost 1 base and 0 bases respectively, with 11 bases between them. The CDR3: CASSEGLGDSTDTQYF. The DNA for the CDR3 is TGTGCCAGCAGTGAAGGGCTGGGAGACAGCACAGATACGCAGTATTTT.

This clonotype has more than one count but fewer than ten. The junction departs from the called germline gene at one end, perhaps through a read error. The J gene is TRBJ2-7, the V gene TRBV6-6; no clear D gene. This CDR3 is 11 amino acids long. Germline V lookup: CDR1 MNHNY, CDR2 SVGAGI (reference sequence). CDR3 coding DNA: TGTGCCAGCAGTTACTCCCACGAGCAGTACTTC. It specifies CASSYSHEQYF.

This chain joins TRBV7-9 and TRBJ2-7; D unresolved. V gave up 6 bases and J gave up 5 bases, with 8 bases separating them. Germline assignment: CDR1 SEHNR and CDR2 FQNEAQ (reference sequence). The CDR3 runs 11 residues. The CDR3 spells CASRIRDEQYF. CDR3 coding DNA: TGTGCCAGCAGAATCCGTGACGAGCAGTACTTC.

The sample holds a few counts of this clonotype. The chain recombines TRBV5-1 with TRBJ2-1, with 9 bases aligning to TRBD2. Germline assignment: CDR1 SGHRS and CDR2 YFSETQ. V gave up 4 bases and J gave up 14 bases; unmatched junction bases: 19. CDR3 length: 16 residues. The CDR3 region is CASSPPRGLAGTYKFF. The CDR3 DNA reads TGCGCCAGCAGCCCGCCAAGGGGGCTAGCGGGGACATATAAGTTCTTC.

This clonotype has just a few counts. J is TRBJ2-1 and V is TRBV7-9; TRBD2 is a possible D gene (5 bases). Trimming took off 5 bases at V and 0 bases at J, with 17 bases between the two ends. Germline lookup yields CDR1 SEHNR and CDR2 FQNEAQ (reference sequence). The length of the CDR3 is 17 residues. The CDR3: CASSPTMRAASYNEQFF. The CDR3 nucleotides are TGTGCCAGCAGCCCCACCATGAGGGCAGCCTCCTACAATGAGCAGTTCTTC.

This chain connects TRBV6-1 to TRBJ1-6, with no clear D. This CDR3 comprises 16 residues. Trimming removed 1 base from V and 4 bases from J, with 11 bases in between. The V gene's germline CDR1 is MNHNS and CDR2 SASEGT. DNA for the CDR3: TGTGCCAGCAGTGAAGTGGGGAGCGGATATAATTCACCCCTCCACTTT. It is translated as CASSEVGSGYNSPLHF.

The V call is TRBV7-2, the J call TRBJ2-1, with TRBD1 matching 8 bases. This CDR3 is built from 16 residues. Germline assignment: CDR1 SGHTA and CDR2 FQGNSA. The trim removed 5 bases at V and 4 bases at J, leaving 10 bases unmatched. The CDR3 DNA reads as TGTGCCAGCAGCGAAAAGGACAGGGTAAGATACAATGAGCAGTTCTTC. Protein product: CASSEKDRVRYNEQFF.

This clonotype turned up a few times. The chain has TRBV11-2 and TRBJ2-7, with D perhaps matching TRBD1 (5 bases). V was trimmed by 5 bases and J by 13 bases, leaving 15 bases between them. The V gene's germline CDR1 is SGHAT and CDR2 FQNNGV. CDR3 length: 11 amino acids. The CDR3 region has the DNA TGTGCCAGCAGCCTGACAGAGCCCCCTTACTTC. This encodes CASSLTEPPYF.